A single sample is the source of the 16 T cell receptor beta chains below, sequenced in a study of cytomegalovirus exposure and HLA in healthy donors. Vbeta (60) and Jbeta (13) primers were used in the PCR. Method: immunoSEQ multiplex PCR; TCRdb's copy keeps in-frame clones and lacks some. This table has 100,000 or so clones, around four fifths appearing once. The sample was PBMCs. These receptors were taken from a man aged 25 to 40 in good health and CMV-seronegative.

The chain joins TRBV7-9 to TRBJ2-5, with 7 bases aligning to TRBD2. Germline loops: CDR1 SEHNR, CDR2 FQNEAQ (reference sequence). This CDR3 comprises 16 residues. J lost 2 bases, V lost 2 bases, and 8 bases had no gene match. The CDR3: CASSLLPSGKQETQYF. The CDR3 DNA is TGTGCCAGCAGCTTATTGCCTAGCGGAAAGCAAGAGACCCAGTACTTC.

V gene TRBV5-1 combines with J gene TRBJ2-2, with D possibly TRBD2 on 6 matching bases. Germline CDR1 and CDR2: SGHRS and YFSETQ. The CDR3 totals 15 residues. V dropped 5 bases and J dropped 3 bases, with 14 bases sitting between them. Here the CDR3 DNA reads TGCGCCAGCAGTCGGAGGGTTGGCGACACCGGGGAGCTGTTTTTT. Translated: CASSRRVGDTGELFF.

The rearrangement uses TRBV18 and TRBJ2-7, with TRBD1 matching 9 bases. Germline assignment: CDR1 KGHSH and CDR2 LQKENI. There are 15 residues in the CDR3. V lost 8 bases, J lost 0 bases, and 8 bases stayed unmatched. CDR3 DNA sequence: TGTGCCAGCGTCCCCGGGACAGGGTACTCCTACGAGCAGTACTTC. The encoded protein is CASVPGTGYSYEQYF.

This clone was detected a few times. The V call is TRBV28, the J call TRBJ2-7; 12 nucleotides line up with TRBD2. Germline CDR1 reads MDHEN; CDR2 reads SYDVKM. Trimming took 3 bases from V and 0 from J; bases not matched to a gene: 15. The CDR3 sequence is 20 residues long. The CDR3 DNA sequence: TGTGCCAGCAGTTTCGGGCCCTGGTCTAGCGGGAGGGGGAGCTCCTACGAGCAGTACTTC. It yields the protein CASSFGPWSSGRGSSYEQYF.

This clone showed up just a few times. The chain couples TRBV7-6 to TRBJ1-1, with D unresolved. Trimming removed 2 bases at V and 1 base at J, with 5 bases between. The CDR3 totals 13 residues. Germline CDR1 reads SGHVS; CDR2 reads FNYEAQ. The CDR3 loop is CASSLFSNTEAFF. The CDR3 region has the DNA TGTGCCAGCAGCTTATTCTCGAACACTGAAGCTTTCTTT.

The chain couples TRBV6-5 to TRBJ2-7; TRBD1 agrees at 12 bases. This CDR3 region has 15 residues. The V gene's germline CDR1 is MNHEY and CDR2 SVGAGI. The V segment lost 6 bases and the J segment 2 bases; nucleotides outside the gene matches: 5. CDR3 region: CASRIGTGGTYEQYF. CDR3 nucleotide sequence: TGTGCCAGCAGGATCGGGACAGGGGGCACCTACGAGCAGTACTTC.

The rearrangement links TRBV7-8 to TRBJ2-7; TRBD1 matches 8 bases. Germline CDR1 SGHVS, CDR2 FQNEAQ. V was clipped by 8 bases and J by 7 bases; unmatched bases: 13. The CDR3 sequence is 14 residues long. CDR3 sequence reads: CASGSDRDSWEQYF. For the CDR3, the DNA is TGTGCCAGCGGGTCGGACAGGGACTCTTGGGAGCAGTACTTC. The full variable domain, with the rest looked up from reference TRBV7-8 and TRBJ2-7, is GAGVSQSPRYKVAKRGQDVALRCDPISGHVSLFWYQQALGQGPEFLTYFQNEAQLDKSGLPSDRFFAERPEGSVSTLKIQRTQQEDSAVYLCASGSDRDSWEQYFGPGTRLTVT.

This clone showed up just a few times. This chain uses TRBV5-4 with TRBJ2-7; D not resolved. Germline CDR1 and CDR2: SGHNT and YYREEE (reference sequence). Trimming removed 0 bases at V and 3 bases at J, with 4 bases between. This CDR3 region has 12 residues. CDR3 residues: CASSLADYEQYF. The DNA for the CDR3 is TGTGCCAGCAGCTTGGCAGACTACGAGCAGTACTTC.

The genes are TRBV5-6 and TRBJ2-7, with 7 bases identical to TRBD1. V was pared by 5 bases and J by 4 bases, with 12 bases of the junction left unmatched. This CDR3 has 15 amino acids. Germline assignment: CDR1 SGHDT and CDR2 YYEEEE. The CDR3 loop is CASSSRQGAWYEQYF. The CDR3 DNA reads TGTGCCAGCAGTTCCCGACAGGGCGCGTGGTACGAGCAGTACTTC. The full variable domain, its missing parts supplied by reference TRBV5-6 and TRBJ2-7, is DAGVTQSPTHLIKTRGQQVTLRCSPKSGHDTVSWYQQALGQGPQFIFQYYEEEERQRGNFPDRFSGHQFPNYSSELNVNALLLGDSALYLCASSSRQGAWYEQYFGPGTRLTVT.

The chain recombines TRBV29-1 with TRBJ2-7; D may be TRBD1 (5 bases). The CDR3 has 14 amino acids. Germline V CDR1 and CDR2: SQVTM, ANQGSEA. The V end was cut by 2 bases, the J end by 4 bases, with 15 bases between. The CDR3 loop reads CSVEFAGIGYEQYF. DNA of the CDR3: TGCAGCGTTGAATTTGCAGGGATAGGGTACGAGCAGTACTTC.

J is TRBJ1-5 and V is TRBV18; a weak D match, TRBD1 (6 bases). CDR1 KGHSH and CDR2 LQKENI come from the germline V gene. Trimming pared 0 bases from V and 2 bases from J, leaving 11 bases between. The CDR3 has 16 amino acids. Here the CDR3 reads CASSPPTGLGNQPQHF. The CDR3 region has the DNA TGTGCCAGCTCACCACCTACAGGGTTGGGCAATCAGCCCCAGCATTTT.

Only a few counts were recorded for this clone. V usage is TRBV2 and J usage is TRBJ1-1; D not certain. V was shortened by 4 bases and J by 3 bases, with 9 bases between the two germline ends. This CDR3 spans 13 amino acids. The germline V gene encodes CDR1 SNHLY and CDR2 FYNNEI. DNA of the CDR3: TGTGCCAGCAGTGCTAGGGAGGACACTGAAGCTTTCTTT. Translation: CASSAREDTEAFF.

This sequence joins TRBV5-1 and TRBJ2-1; 7 bases are a match to TRBD1. The CDR3 is 13 residues long. Germline-derived CDR1 and CDR2 are SGHRS and YFSETQ. V dropped 2 bases and J dropped 7; count of bases not matched to a gene: 3. In nucleotides, the CDR3 is TGCGCCAGCAGCTTAGGGACAGTTAATGAGCAGTTCTTC. Translating gives CASSLGTVNEQFF.

The chain is built from TRBV7-8 and TRBJ2-3; TRBD2 matches 7 bases. The CDR3 covers 17 residues. Germline values: CDR1 SGHVS, CDR2 FQNEAQ. V lost 0 bases to trimming and J lost 7 bases; unmatched junction nucleotides: 13. For the CDR3, the DNA is TGTGCCAGCAGCTTAGCGTCGTTCGGCGGGGGTCGATATACGCAGTATTTT. It codes for CASSLASFGGGRYTQYF.

The V and J genes are TRBV6-1 and TRBJ1-3; 8 positions agree with TRBD1. With V trimmed by 4 bases and J by 0 bases, 5 bases remained unmatched. This CDR3 spans 16 amino acids. Germline values: CDR1 MNHNS, CDR2 SASEGT. The CDR3 here is CASSAGQAFSGNTIYF. DNA for the CDR3: TGTGCCAGCAGTGCGGGACAGGCCTTCTCTGGAAACACCATATATTTT.

This chain uses TRBV6-5 with TRBJ1-5, with D possibly TRBD1 on 6 matching bases. In germline, CDR1 is MNHEY, CDR2 SVGAGI. The CDR3 spans 15 residues. V lost 2 bases and J lost 2, with 10 bases in between. This CDR3 is CASSYTGLGNQPQHF. In DNA, the CDR3 is TGTGCCAGCAGTTACACAGGGTTGGGCAATCAGCCCCAGCATTTT.